This T cell receptor (beta chain) comes out of a study of blood T cell repertoires in COVID-19. As for the study in general: From the United States, Italy and Spain came samples of acute and convalescent COVID-19. PBMCs, B-cell-depleted T cells, or T cells provided the cDNA or gDNA that made up the material.

Trimming removed 0 bases at V and 0 bases at J, with 12 bases between. The CDR3 is made up of 16 amino acids. CDR1 is SGHRS and CDR2 is YFSETQ in the germline V gene. Clones were sequenced by immunoSEQ multiplex PCR, and TCRdb holds only the in-frame ones, with some missing. The table records 150,000 to 200,000 clones, roughly 80% of them present only once. This receptor was taken from a middle-aged man who had recovered from COVID-19. This rearrangement joins TRBV5-1 to TRBJ1-1; D uncertain. The sample was PBMCs or T cells enriched from blood (not recorded which). The CDR3 DNA reads TGCGCCAGCAGCTTGGTGGTCGGCAGGATGAACACTGAAGCTTTCTTT. It yields the protein CASSLVVGRMNTEAFF.